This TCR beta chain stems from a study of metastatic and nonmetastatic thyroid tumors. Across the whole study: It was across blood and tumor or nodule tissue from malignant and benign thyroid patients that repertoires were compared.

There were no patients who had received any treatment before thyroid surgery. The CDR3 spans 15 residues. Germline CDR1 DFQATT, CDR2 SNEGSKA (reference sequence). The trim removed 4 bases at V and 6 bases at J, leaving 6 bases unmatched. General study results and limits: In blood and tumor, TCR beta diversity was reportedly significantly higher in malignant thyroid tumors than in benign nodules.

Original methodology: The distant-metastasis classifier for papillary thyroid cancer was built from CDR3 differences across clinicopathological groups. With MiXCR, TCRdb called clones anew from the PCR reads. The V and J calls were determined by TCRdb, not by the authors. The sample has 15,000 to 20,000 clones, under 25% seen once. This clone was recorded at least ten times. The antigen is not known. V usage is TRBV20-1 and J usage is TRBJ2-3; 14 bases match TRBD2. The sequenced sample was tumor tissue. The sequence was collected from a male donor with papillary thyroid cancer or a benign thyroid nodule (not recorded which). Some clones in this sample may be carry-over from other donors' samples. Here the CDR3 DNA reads TGCAGTGCTAAGGGACTAGCGGGAGTGCACGATACGCAGTATTTT. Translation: CSAKGLAGVHDTQYF.